The 29 T cell receptor beta chains below were found in one sample sequenced in a study of blood T cell repertoires in COVID-19. The protocol was immunoSEQ multiplex PCR, while the TCRdb copy is restricted to in-frame clones and leaves out a portion. Of about 63,000 clones in the sample, 88% were seen once. The sample consisted of peripheral blood. These receptors came from a human donor in a cohort sampled during active COVID-19.

The chain recombines TRBV11-2 with TRBJ2-5, with TRBD1 matching over 11 bases. The CDR3 has 15 residues. V shed 5 bases and J 4 bases; nucleotides not matched to a gene: 6. The germline V gene has CDR1 SGHAT and CDR2 FQNNGV. CDR3: CASSRDGQGAETQYF. CDR3 nucleotides: TGTGCCAGCAGCCGAGATGGACAGGGGGCAGAGACCCAGTACTTC.

The J gene is TRBJ2-5, the V gene TRBV7-2, with a possible D match to TRBD1 (5 bases). V was pared by 5 bases and J by 4 bases, with 14 bases between. There are 14 residues in the CDR3. Germline CDR1 reads SGHTA; CDR2 reads FQGNSA. For the CDR3, the DNA is TGTGCCAGCAGCCAGCAGAGGCAGGGAGAGACCCAGTACTTC. Translation: CASSQQRQGETQYF.

The chain's CDR3 is CATSDPDRSEGYGYTF. CDR3 in DNA: TGTGCCACCAGTGACCCTGACAGGAGCGAGGGGTATGGCTACACCTTC. This sequence joins TRBV24-1 and TRBJ1-2; D is possibly TRBD1 (6 bases). Per the germline V gene, CDR1 is KGHDR and CDR2 is SFDVKD. Trimming took 4 bases from V and 5 from J, leaving 19 bases between them. The length of the CDR3 is 16 residues.

This sequence joins TRBV18 and TRBJ1-1, with D unclear. Trimming took off 6 bases at V and 1 base at J, with 3 bases between the two ends. The CDR3 length is 11 residues. In germline, CDR1 is KGHSH, CDR2 LQKENI. CDR3 sequence reads: CASSGNTEAFF. The CDR3 DNA reads TGTGCCAGCTCCGGGAACACTGAAGCTTTCTTT.

The chain employs TRBV6-7 and TRBJ1-2; perhaps TRBD1 as D (5 bases). TRBV6-7 qualifies as an ORF whose function is uncertain. The V and J ends lost 1 base and 4 bases respectively, with 13 bases between them. The CDR3 extends over 15 amino acids. CDR3 coding DNA: TGTGCCAGCAGTTACTTAAGGGACTCAGGCTATGGCTACACCTTC. Translated: CASSYLRDSGYGYTF.

This chain links TRBV6-6 with TRBJ2-3, with 8 bases identical to TRBD1. Per the germline V gene, CDR1 is MNHNY and CDR2 is SVGAGI (reference sequence). V trimming: 7 bases; J trimming: 4 bases; junction bases outside the gene matches: 10. This CDR3 contains 15 residues. CDR3 protein: CASTSRGQGSDTQYF. The CDR3 region has the DNA TGTGCCAGCACCTCCCGTGGACAGGGATCAGATACGCAGTATTTT.

The chain carries TRBV19 and TRBJ2-7; 9 bases line up with TRBD1. V lost 8 bases and J lost 2; bases outside the gene matches: 7. This CDR3 is built from 14 residues. Germline V lookup: CDR1 LNHDA, CDR2 SQIVND (reference sequence). The CDR3 nucleotides are TGTGCCAGTGGATCAAGGACAGGGGCCTACGAGCAGTACTTC. This sequence encodes CASGSRTGAYEQYF.

This chain connects TRBV7-3 to TRBJ2-3, with 8 bases fitting TRBD2. This CDR3 is 15 amino acids long. Germline lookup yields CDR1 SGHTA and CDR2 FQGTGA. Trimming took 1 base from V and 6 from J; bases not matched to a gene: 6. CDR3 loop: CASSLRAGEADTQYF. The CDR3, as DNA: TGTGCCAGCAGCTTAAGAGCGGGGGAGGCGGATACGCAGTATTTT.

J is TRBJ2-1 and V is TRBV7-2, with TRBD1 as a possible D gene (6 bases). The CDR3 runs 15 residues. CDR1 is SGHTA and CDR2 is FQGNSA in the germline V gene. V dropped 5 bases and J dropped 9 bases, with 20 bases sitting between them. CDR3 region: CASSPEVGALGEQFF. The CDR3 DNA reads TGTGCCAGCAGCCCCGAAGTGGGGGCCCTGGGTGAGCAGTTCTTC.

This clone has more than one count but fewer than ten. The CDR3 protein is CASSGGTGGTDTQYF. CDR3 in DNA: TGTGCCAGTAGTGGCGGGACAGGGGGCACAGATACGCAGTATTTT. The chain has TRBV19 and TRBJ2-3; 10 nucleotides line up with TRBD1. Trimming cost V 5 bases and J 1 base; bases outside gene matches: 3. The CDR3 extends over 15 amino acids. Germline lookup yields CDR1 LNHDA and CDR2 SQIVND (reference sequence).

V is TRBV20-1 and J is TRBJ1-2, with a weak D call TRBD1 (5 bases). The CDR3 runs 15 residues. V was shortened by 3 bases and J by 2 bases, with 16 bases between the two germline ends. From germline, CDR1 is DFQATT and CDR2 SNEGSKA (reference sequence). The CDR3 spells CSASLWGGINYGYTF. DNA of the CDR3: TGCAGTGCTAGTCTCTGGGGGGGTATCAACTATGGCTACACCTTC.

V is TRBV7-2 and J is TRBJ2-5; tentative D call: TRBD1 (5 bases). Per germline, CDR1 SGHTA and CDR2 FQGNSA. V lost 3 bases to trimming and J lost 2 bases, with 10 bases between them. CDR3 size: 14 residues. CDR3 loop: CASSFDRSQETQYF. The DNA of the CDR3 is TGTGCCAGCAGCTTCGACAGATCACAAGAGACCCAGTACTTC.

The V and J genes are TRBV5-1 and TRBJ2-3; TRBD1 matches 7 bases. CDR3 length: 14 residues. Losses at the gene ends were 2 bases for V and 1 base for J; bases not matched to a gene: 1. CDR1 and CDR2 (germline): SGHRS, YFSETQ. CDR3 in amino acids: CASSLDRGTDTQYF. The CDR3 bases are TGCGCCAGCAGCTTAGACAGGGGCACAGATACGCAGTATTTT.

The rearrangement joins TRBV5-1 to TRBJ2-1; D ambiguous. Deletions cut 1 base from V and 0 bases from J, with 8 bases between. CDR1 and CDR2 (germline): SGHRS, YFSETQ. This CDR3 contains 15 residues. The CDR3 here is CASSLIQASYNEQFF. The CDR3 bases are TGCGCCAGCAGCTTGATTCAGGCCTCCTACAATGAGCAGTTCTTC.

This rearrangement joins TRBV2 to TRBJ2-7, with 9 bases matching TRBD1. CDR3 size: 14 residues. Looked up from germline, CDR1 is SNHLY and CDR2 is FYNNEI. The V segment lost 5 bases and the J segment 2 bases; nucleotides outside the gene matches: 4. Written as DNA, the CDR3 is TGTGCCAGCAGTACGGACAGGGGAACCTACGAGCAGTACTTC. Amino acid sequence: CASSTDRGTYEQYF. The entire variable domain, with the rest obtained from reference TRBV2 and TRBJ2-7, is as follows: EPEVTQTPSHQVTQMGQEVILRCVPISNHLYFYWYRQILGQKVEFLVSFYNNEISEKSEIFDDQFSVERPDGSNFTLKIRSTKLEDSAMYFCASSTDRGTYEQYFGPGTRLTVT.

This clone was seen a single time. The CDR3 sequence is CASSLVPSGVSGANVLTF. In DNA, the CDR3 is TGTGCCAGCAGCTTAGTTCCTAGCGGAGTCTCTGGGGCCAACGTCCTGACTTTC. The chain links TRBV7-2 to TRBJ2-6; TRBD2 aligns across 7 bases. This CDR3 comprises 18 residues. Per the germline V gene, CDR1 is SGHTA and CDR2 is FQGNSA. The V gene end was trimmed by 1 base and the J gene end by 0 bases; junction bases not matched to a gene: 6.

The chain is built from TRBV3-1 (or the pseudogene TRBV3-2) and TRBJ2-7; a possible D gene is TRBD2 (6 bases). The V end was cut by 1 base, the J end by 4 bases, with 11 bases between. This CDR3 comprises 14 residues. From germline, CDR1 is LGHDT and CDR2 YNNKEL (reference sequence). The DNA of the CDR3 is TGTGCCAGCAGCCAAGGTCGTGGGGGGTACGAGCAGTACTTC. This encodes CASSQGRGGYEQYF.

The chain combines TRBV18 with TRBJ1-1; TRBD1 aligns across 7 bases. This CDR3 is 17 amino acids long. V lost 6 bases and J lost 4; bases outside the gene matches: 17. Germline V gene sequence: CDR1 KGHSH, CDR2 LQKENI. CDR3 DNA: TGTGCCAGCTCTACTATTCGAAAGACAGGGAGTAGCACTGAAGCTTTCTTT. Its translation: CASSTIRKTGSSTEAFF. The whole variable domain, remainder taken from reference TRBV18 and TRBJ1-1, is NAGVMQNPRHLVRRRGQEARLRCSPMKGHSHVYWYRQLPEEGLKFMVYLQKENIIDESGMPKERFSAEFPKEGPSILRIQQVVRGDSAAYFCASSTIRKTGSSTEAFFGQGTRLTVV.

This clone is a singleton in its sample. The chain recombines TRBV7-2 with TRBJ1-6; 8 bases are a match to TRBD1. Germline V lookup: CDR1 SGHTA, CDR2 FQGNSA. The CDR3 totals 15 residues. J was trimmed by 10 bases and V by 5 bases; bases with no gene match: 10. This chain's CDR3 is CASSTRTGLGSPLHF. The CDR3 region has the DNA TGTGCCAGCAGCACCCGGACAGGGCTAGGATCACCCCTCCACTTT.

This clone was counted a single time. The chain is built from TRBV27 and TRBJ1-4; 7 positions agree with TRBD1. CDR1 is MNHEY and CDR2 is SMNVEV in the germline V gene (reference sequence). The CDR3 is made up of 14 amino acids. With 5 bases clipped from V and 10 bases from J, the junction kept 10 bases outside the gene matches. The CDR3 is CASSLQGWTGKLFF. In DNA form, the CDR3 reads TGTGCCAGCAGTCTACAGGGGTGGACCGGAAAACTGTTTTTT.

The rearrangement joins TRBV11-2 to TRBJ1-4, with TRBD1 as a possible D gene (6 bases). V lost 5 bases to trimming and J lost 0 bases, with 10 bases between them. Germline V gene sequence: CDR1 SGHAT, CDR2 FQNNGV. CDR3 length: 15 residues. CDR3 in DNA: TGTGCCAGCAGCATGAACAGGGCAACTAATGAAAAACTGTTTTTT. The encoded protein is CASSMNRATNEKLFF.

This clone turned up a few times. CDR3 DNA: TGCGCCAGCAGCTTGGGGGACAGTTTCGAGACCCAGTACTTC. Encoded protein: CASSLGDSFETQYF. The chain joins TRBV5-1 to TRBJ2-5; 7 nucleotides agree with TRBD1. Unmatched junction bases numbered 4, after V lost 0 bases and J lost 5 bases. In germline, CDR1 is SGHRS, CDR2 YFSETQ. The CDR3 covers 14 residues.

This chain connects TRBV7-2 to TRBJ1-5; the D is unclear. Germline CDR1 reads SGHTA; CDR2 reads FQGNSA. This CDR3 region has 12 residues. V lost 2 bases, J lost 4 bases, and 3 bases lay in between. The CDR3, as DNA: TGTGCCAGCAGCTTACAGAATCAGCCCCAGCATTTT. This sequence encodes CASSLQNQPQHF.

The chain has TRBV25-1 and TRBJ1-4; 7 nucleotides agree with TRBD1. The germline V gene encodes CDR1 MGHDK and CDR2 SYGVNS. This CDR3 spans 16 amino acids. After removal of 0 bases from V and 7 bases from J, the junction contained 8 bases not matched to a gene. The CDR3, as DNA: TGTGCCAGCAGTGAATACGGCCAGGGGGTGGCTGAAAAACTGTTTTTT. The encoded protein is CASSEYGQGVAEKLFF.

V gene TRBV18 combines with J gene TRBJ2-7, with D possibly TRBD2 on 6 matching bases. The CDR3 length is 14 residues. V dropped 3 bases and J dropped 5 bases, with 14 bases sitting between them. The germline V gene has CDR1 KGHSH and CDR2 LQKENI. CDR3 residues: CASSPGLPGDEQYF. CDR3 in DNA: TGTGCCAGCTCACCGGGGCTCCCGGGGGACGAGCAGTACTTC.

The CDR3 protein is CASSLKAGADPYEQYF. The CDR3 nucleotides read TGCGCCAGCAGCCTGAAAGCGGGAGCGGATCCCTACGAGCAGTACTTC. The chain joins TRBV4-1 to TRBJ2-7; 8 nucleotides line up with TRBD2. Germline assignment: CDR1 MGHRA and CDR2 YSYEKL. The CDR3 contains 16 residues. V shed 4 bases, J shed 2 bases, and the junction held 10 bases outside the gene matches.

This rearrangement joins TRBV9 to TRBJ1-3; a possible D gene is TRBD1 (6 bases). This CDR3 comprises 16 residues. CDR1 SGDLS and CDR2 YYNGEE come from the germline V gene. Trimming took off 3 bases at V and 4 bases at J, with 17 bases between the two ends. In nucleotides, the CDR3 is TGTGCCAGCAGCGCGTTAAGGCAGGGGCACGGAAACACCATATATTTT. This codes for CASSALRQGHGNTIYF.

The chain joins TRBV2 to TRBJ1-2; 7 positions agree with TRBD1. Germline trimming cut 6 bases from V and 3 bases from J; bases unmatched to any gene: 4. The CDR3 totals 13 residues. Per the germline V gene, CDR1 is SNHLY and CDR2 is FYNNEI. In nucleotides, the CDR3 is TGTGCCAGCAGGCAGGGGGTCGACTATGGCTACACCTTC. This encodes CASRQGVDYGYTF. Using reference TRBV2 and TRBJ1-2 for the parts outside the CDR3, the full variable domain is EPEVTQTPSHQVTQMGQEVILRCVPISNHLYFYWYRQILGQKVEFLVSFYNNEISEKSEIFDDQFSVERPDGSNFTLKIRSTKLEDSAMYFCASRQGVDYGYTFGSGTRLTVV.

This clone was seen a handful of times. V and J are TRBV11-2 and TRBJ1-5, with D maybe TRBD1 (5 bases). The CDR3 is made up of 15 amino acids. Trimming took 6 bases from V and 3 from J, leaving 15 bases between them. Germline-derived CDR1 and CDR2 are SGHAT and FQNNGV. The CDR3 sequence is CASSPSGANNQPQHF. In DNA, the CDR3 is TGTGCCAGCAGTCCTAGCGGGGCGAACAATCAGCCCCAGCATTTT.